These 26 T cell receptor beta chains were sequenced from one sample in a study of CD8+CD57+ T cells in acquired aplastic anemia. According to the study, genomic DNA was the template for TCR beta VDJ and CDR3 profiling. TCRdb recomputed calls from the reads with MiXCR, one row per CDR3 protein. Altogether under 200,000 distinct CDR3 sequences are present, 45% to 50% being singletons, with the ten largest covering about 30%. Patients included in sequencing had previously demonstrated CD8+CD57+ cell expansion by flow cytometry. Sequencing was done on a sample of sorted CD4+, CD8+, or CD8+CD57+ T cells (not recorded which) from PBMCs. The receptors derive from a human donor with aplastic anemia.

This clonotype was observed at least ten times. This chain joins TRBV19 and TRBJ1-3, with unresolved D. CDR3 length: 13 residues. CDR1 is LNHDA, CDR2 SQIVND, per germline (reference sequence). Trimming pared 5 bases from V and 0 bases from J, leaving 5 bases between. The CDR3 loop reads CASSLPSGNTIYF. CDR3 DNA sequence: TGTGCCAGTAGTTTACCCTCTGGAAACACCATATATTTT.

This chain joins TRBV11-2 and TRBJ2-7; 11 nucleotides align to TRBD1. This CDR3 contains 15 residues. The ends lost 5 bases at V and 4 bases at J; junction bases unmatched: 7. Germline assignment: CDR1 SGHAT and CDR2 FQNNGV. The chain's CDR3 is CASSQGQGVQYEQYF. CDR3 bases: TGTGCCAGCAGCCAGGGACAGGGGGTCCAATACGAGCAGTACTTC.

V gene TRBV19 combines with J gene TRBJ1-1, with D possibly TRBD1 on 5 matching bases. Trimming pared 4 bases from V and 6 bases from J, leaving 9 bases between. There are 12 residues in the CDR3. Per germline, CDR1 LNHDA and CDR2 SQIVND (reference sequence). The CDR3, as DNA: TGTGCCAGTAGTAACCCGGGACCTGAAGCTTTCTTT. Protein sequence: CASSNPGPEAFF.

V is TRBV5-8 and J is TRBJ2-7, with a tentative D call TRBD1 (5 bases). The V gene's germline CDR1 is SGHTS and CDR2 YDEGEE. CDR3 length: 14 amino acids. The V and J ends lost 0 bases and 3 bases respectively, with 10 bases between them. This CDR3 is CASSLVGRDYEQYF. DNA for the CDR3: TGTGCCAGCAGCTTGGTCGGCAGGGACTACGAGCAGTACTTC.

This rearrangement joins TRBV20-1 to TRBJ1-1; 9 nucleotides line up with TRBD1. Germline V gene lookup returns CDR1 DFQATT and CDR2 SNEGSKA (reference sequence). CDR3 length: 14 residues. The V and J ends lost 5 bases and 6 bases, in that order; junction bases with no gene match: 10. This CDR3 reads CSARPGQGWSEAFF. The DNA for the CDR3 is TGCAGTGCTCGTCCGGGACAGGGATGGTCTGAAGCTTTCTTT.

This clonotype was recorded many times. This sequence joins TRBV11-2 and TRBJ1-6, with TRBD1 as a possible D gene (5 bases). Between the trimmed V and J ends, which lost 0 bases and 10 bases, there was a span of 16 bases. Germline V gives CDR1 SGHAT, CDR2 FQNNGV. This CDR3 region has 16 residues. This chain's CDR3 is CASSLDSIRRGSPLHF. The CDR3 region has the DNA TGTGCCAGCAGCTTAGATTCTATCAGAAGGGGATCACCCCTCCACTTT.

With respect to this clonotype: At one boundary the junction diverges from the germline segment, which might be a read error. The CDR3 DNA reads TGTGCCAGCAGCTTCGGGGTAGCAGGAGAGACCCAGCACTTC. Translated: CASSFGVAGETQHF. The chain combines TRBV7-2 with TRBJ2-5; D may be TRBD2 (5 bases). The CDR3 is made up of 14 amino acids. Germline assignment: CDR1 SGHTA and CDR2 FQGNSA.

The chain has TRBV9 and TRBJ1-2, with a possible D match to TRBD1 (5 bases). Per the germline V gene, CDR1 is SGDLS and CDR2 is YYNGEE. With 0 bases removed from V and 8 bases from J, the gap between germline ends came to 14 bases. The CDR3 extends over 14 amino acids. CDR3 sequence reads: CASSVGLGEWGYTF. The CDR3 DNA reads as TGTGCCAGCAGCGTAGGTCTGGGGGAGTGGGGCTACACCTTC.

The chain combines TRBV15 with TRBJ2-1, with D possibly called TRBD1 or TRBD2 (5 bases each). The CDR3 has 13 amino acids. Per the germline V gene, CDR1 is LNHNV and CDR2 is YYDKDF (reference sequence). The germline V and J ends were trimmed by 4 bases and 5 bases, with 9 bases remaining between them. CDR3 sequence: CATSKGRNNEQFF. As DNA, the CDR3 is TGTGCCACCAGCAAGGGACGGAACAATGAGCAGTTCTTC. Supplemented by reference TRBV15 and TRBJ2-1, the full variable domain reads DAMVIQNPRYQVTQFGKPVTLSCSQTLNHNVMYWYQQKSSQAPKLLFHYYDKDFNNEADTPDNFQSRRPNTSFCFLDIRSPGLGDTAMYLCATSKGRNNEQFFGPGTRLTVL.

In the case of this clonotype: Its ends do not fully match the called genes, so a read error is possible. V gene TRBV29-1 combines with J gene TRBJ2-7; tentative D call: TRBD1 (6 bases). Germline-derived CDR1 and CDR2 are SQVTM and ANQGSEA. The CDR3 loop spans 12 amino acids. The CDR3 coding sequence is TGCAGCGTTGAAGTACAGGGACGAGAGCAGCACTTC. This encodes CSVEVQGREQHF.

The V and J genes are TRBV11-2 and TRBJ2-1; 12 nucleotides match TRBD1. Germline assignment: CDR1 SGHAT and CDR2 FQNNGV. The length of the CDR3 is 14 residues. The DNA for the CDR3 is TGTGCTTCCTCACGGGACAGGGGGCGAAATGAGCAGTTCTTC. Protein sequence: CASSRDRGRNEQFF. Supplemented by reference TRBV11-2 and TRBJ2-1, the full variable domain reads EAGVAQSPRYKIIEKRQSVAFWCNPISGHATLYWYQQILGQGPKLLIQFQNNGVVDDSQLPKDRFSAERLKGVDSTLKIQPAKLEDSAVYLCASSRDRGRNEQFFGPGTRLTVL.

The CDR3 reads CASSLLDLGAAEQYF. The CDR3, as DNA: TGTGCCAGCAGCTTATTGGATTTGGGGGCGGCCGAGCAGTACTTC. This chain uses TRBV5-6 with TRBJ2-7, with D possibly being TRBD1 (6 bases). CDR1 is SGHDT, CDR2 YYEEEE, per germline. The length of the CDR3 is 15 residues. V gave up 2 bases and J gave up 6 bases, with 18 bases separating them.

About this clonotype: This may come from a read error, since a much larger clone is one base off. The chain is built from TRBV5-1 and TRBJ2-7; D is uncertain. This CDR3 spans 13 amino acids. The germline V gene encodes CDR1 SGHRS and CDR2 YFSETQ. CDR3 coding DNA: TGCGCCAGCGGCTTGGATGCCGGCTACGAGCAGTACTTC. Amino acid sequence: CASGLDAGYEQYF.

The CDR3 here is CASSSSGIAYEQYF. The CDR3 DNA reads TGTGCCAGCAGCTCGTCGGGAATCGCCTACGAGCAGTACTTC. The chain combines TRBV7-3 with TRBJ2-7; maybe TRBD2 (5 bases). Germline CDR1 reads SGHTA; CDR2 reads FQGTGA. Deletions cut 4 bases from V and 2 bases from J, with 12 bases between. CDR3 size: 14 residues.

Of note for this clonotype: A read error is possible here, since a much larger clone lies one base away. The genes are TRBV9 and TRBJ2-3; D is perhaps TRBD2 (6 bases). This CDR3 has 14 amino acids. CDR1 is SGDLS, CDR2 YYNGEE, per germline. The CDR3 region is CVSSAGTLTDTQYF. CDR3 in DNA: TGTGTCAGCAGCGCCGGGACTCTAACAGATACGCAGTATTTT.

The CDR3 reads CSVEDTYYGYTF. As DNA, the CDR3 is TGCAGCGTTGAAGACACCTACTATGGCTACACCTTC. This rearrangement joins TRBV29-1 to TRBJ1-2; D is undetermined. Germline lookup yields CDR1 SQVTM and CDR2 ANQGSEA. Trimming took off 0 bases at V and 3 bases at J, with 5 bases between the two ends. The CDR3 is 12 amino acids.

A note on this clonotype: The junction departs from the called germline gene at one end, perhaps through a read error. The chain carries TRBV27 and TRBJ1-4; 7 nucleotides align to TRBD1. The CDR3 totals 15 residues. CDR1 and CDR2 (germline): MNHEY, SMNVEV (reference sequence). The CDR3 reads CASSPSSGGGIPQAF. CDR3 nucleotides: TGTGCCAGCAGCCCCTCCTCAGGGGGTGGTATACCCCAGGCTTTT.

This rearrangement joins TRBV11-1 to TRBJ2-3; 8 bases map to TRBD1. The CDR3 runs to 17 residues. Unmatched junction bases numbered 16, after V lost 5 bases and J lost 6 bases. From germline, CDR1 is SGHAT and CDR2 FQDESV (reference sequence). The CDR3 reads CASSPADDRGNSDTQYF. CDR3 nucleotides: TGTGCCAGCAGCCCCGCCGACGACAGGGGTAATTCGGATACGCAGTATTTT. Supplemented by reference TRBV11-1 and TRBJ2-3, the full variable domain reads EAEVAQSPRYKITEKSQAVAFWCDPISGHATLYWYRQILGQGPELLVQFQDESVVDDSQLPKDRFSAERLKGVDSTLKIQPAELGDSAMYLCASSPADDRGNSDTQYFGPGTRLTVL.

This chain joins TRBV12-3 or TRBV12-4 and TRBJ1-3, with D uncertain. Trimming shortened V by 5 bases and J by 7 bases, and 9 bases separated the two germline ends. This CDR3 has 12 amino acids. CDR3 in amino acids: CASSRERNTIYF. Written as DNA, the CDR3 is TGTGCCAGCAGTCGAGAGCGGAACACCATATATTTT.

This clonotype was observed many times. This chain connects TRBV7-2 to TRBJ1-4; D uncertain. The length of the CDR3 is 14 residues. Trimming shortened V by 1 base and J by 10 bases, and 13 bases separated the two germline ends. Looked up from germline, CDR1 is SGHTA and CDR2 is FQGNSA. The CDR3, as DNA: TGTGCCAGCAGCTTAGTTGGATGGATCGGAAAACTGTTTTTT. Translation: CASSLVGWIGKLFF.

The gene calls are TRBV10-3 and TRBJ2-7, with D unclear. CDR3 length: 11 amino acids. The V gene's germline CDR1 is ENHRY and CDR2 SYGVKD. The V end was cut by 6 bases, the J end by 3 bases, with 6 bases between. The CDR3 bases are TGTGCCATCAGCGATAACTACGAGCAGTACTTC. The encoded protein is CAISDNYEQYF.

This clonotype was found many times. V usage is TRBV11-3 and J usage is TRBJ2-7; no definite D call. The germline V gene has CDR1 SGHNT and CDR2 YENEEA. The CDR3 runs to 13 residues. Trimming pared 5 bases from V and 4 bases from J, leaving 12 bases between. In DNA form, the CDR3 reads TGTGCCAGCAGCCACGATATGGTTTACGAGCAGTACTTC. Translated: CASSHDMVYEQYF.

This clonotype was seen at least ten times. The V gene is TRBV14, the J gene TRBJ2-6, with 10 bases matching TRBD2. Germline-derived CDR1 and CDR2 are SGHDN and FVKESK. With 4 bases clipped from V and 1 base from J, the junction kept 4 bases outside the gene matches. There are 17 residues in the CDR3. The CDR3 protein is CASSPGLALSGANVLTF. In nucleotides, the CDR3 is TGTGCCAGCAGCCCGGGACTAGCGTTATCTGGGGCCAACGTCCTGACTTTC.

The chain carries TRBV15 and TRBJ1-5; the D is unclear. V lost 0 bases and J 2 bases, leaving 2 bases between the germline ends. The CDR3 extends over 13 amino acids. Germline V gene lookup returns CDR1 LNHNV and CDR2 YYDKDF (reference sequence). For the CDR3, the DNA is TGTGCCACCAGCAGAGATGGCAATCAGCCCCAGCATTTT. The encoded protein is CATSRDGNQPQHF.

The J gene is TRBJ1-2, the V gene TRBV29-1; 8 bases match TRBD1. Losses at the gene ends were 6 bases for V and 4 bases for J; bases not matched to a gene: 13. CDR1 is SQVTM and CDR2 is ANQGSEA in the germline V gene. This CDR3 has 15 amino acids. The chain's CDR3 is CSVDLQGERGYGYTF. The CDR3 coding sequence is TGCAGCGTAGATTTACAGGGGGAAAGAGGCTATGGCTACACCTTC.

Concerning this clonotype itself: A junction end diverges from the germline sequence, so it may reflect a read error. CDR3: CAGSRTGILASSYNEQFF. CDR3 coding DNA: TGCGCCGGCAGCCGGACAGGTATACTAGCGAGCTCCTACAATGAGCAGTTCTTC. V is TRBV5-1 and J is TRBJ2-1; D may be TRBD1 or TRBD2 (7 bases each). The CDR3 runs 18 residues. The germline CDR1 and CDR2 sequences are SGHRS and YFSETQ.